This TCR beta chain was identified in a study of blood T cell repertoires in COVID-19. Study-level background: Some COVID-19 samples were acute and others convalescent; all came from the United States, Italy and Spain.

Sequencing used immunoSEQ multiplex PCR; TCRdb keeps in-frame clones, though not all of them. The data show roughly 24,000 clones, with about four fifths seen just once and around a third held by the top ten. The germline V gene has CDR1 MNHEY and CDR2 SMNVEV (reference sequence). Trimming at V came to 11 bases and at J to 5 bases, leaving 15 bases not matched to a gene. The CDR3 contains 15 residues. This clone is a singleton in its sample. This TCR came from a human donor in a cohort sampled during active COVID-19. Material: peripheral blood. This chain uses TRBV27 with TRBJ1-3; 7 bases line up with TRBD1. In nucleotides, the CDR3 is TGTGCCCCCCCGGGTCGGACAGGAGCTAGAAACACCATATATTTT. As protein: CAPPGRTGARNTIYF.